Following are 10 T cell receptor beta chains from one sample sequenced in a study of CD4 T cells in relation to SARS-CoV-2 and coronaviruses. Sequenced by immunoSEQ multiplex PCR; TCRdb stores in-frame clones only, minus some. This sample yields tens of thousands of clones, of which approximately 76% are seen a single time; roughly an eighth belongs to the top ten. Their specific antigens are unknown. The unexposed donors gave CD4+ T cells in about 2011-2018, prior to COVID-19. Isolation of CD4+ T cells took place after less than 13 days in culture. The sequenced sample consisted of CD4+ T cells from PBMCs, cultured in vitro. The receptor source for this set is a human donor in good health.

The chain combines TRBV21-1 with TRBJ2-7; the table's D call TRBD2 went unverified against the DNA. TRBV21-1 is tagged as a pseudogene. There are 16 residues in the CDR3. CDR3 sequence reads: CASSKESKREGYEQYF. The CDR3 DNA reads as TGTGCCAGCAGCAAAGAGAGTAAGCGGGAGGGATACGAGCAGTACTTC.

The chain links TRBV7-3 to TRBJ2-3; 10 positions match TRBD2. V lost 2 bases to trimming and J lost 2 bases; unmatched junction nucleotides: 1. CDR1 is SGHTA, CDR2 FQGTGA, per germline. This CDR3 comprises 15 residues. As DNA, the CDR3 is TGTGCCAGCAGCTTACTAGCGGGGGTCACAGATACGCAGTATTTT. It encodes CASSLLAGVTDTQYF.

This chain connects TRBV12-3 or TRBV12-4 to TRBJ1-1; D not certain. V lost 7 bases and J lost 0, with 9 bases in between. The length of the CDR3 is 13 residues. In DNA form, the CDR3 reads TGTGCCAGCAATGGGCAAATGAACACTGAAGCTTTCTTT. This sequence encodes CASNGQMNTEAFF.

The sample holds a few counts of this clone. V usage is TRBV15 and J usage is TRBJ1-6; a possible D gene is TRBD1 (5 bases). The CDR3 consists of 16 residues. In germline, CDR1 is LNHNV, CDR2 YYDKDF (reference sequence). The germline V and J ends were trimmed by 0 bases and 4 bases, with 10 bases remaining between them. CDR3 loop: CATSREGVWYNSPLHF. For the CDR3, the DNA is TGTGCCACCAGCAGAGAGGGGGTATGGTATAATTCACCCCTCCACTTT.

The chain joins TRBV5-1 to TRBJ1-4; 7 nucleotides align to TRBD1. Trimming cost V 3 bases and J 8 bases; bases outside gene matches: 7. The CDR3 is 14 residues long. CDR1 and CDR2 (germline): SGHRS, YFSETQ. CDR3 sequence (DNA): TGCGCCAGCAGCTCGGGACAGCCAGGGGAAAAACTGTTTTTT. Its protein product is CASSSGQPGEKLFF.

V and J are TRBV11-2 and TRBJ1-4; D gene unclear. V gave up 5 bases and J gave up 8 bases, with 12 bases separating them. The CDR3 covers 13 residues. CDR1 and CDR2 from the germline V gene are SGHAT and FQNNGV. CDR3 bases: TGTGCCAGCAGCCAAGCACAGTGGGAAAAACTGTTTTTT. Protein product: CASSQAQWEKLFF.

This clone has just one count. J is TRBJ2-7 and V is TRBV28; 7 bases match TRBD1. The CDR3 consists of 16 residues. Germline CDR1 and CDR2: MDHEN and SYDVKM. V shed 5 bases, J shed 5 bases, and the junction held 15 bases outside the gene matches. The CDR3 DNA reads TGTGCCAGCAGTGGCTTGGGTACAGGGGAGTCCAACGAGCAGTACTTC. This sequence encodes CASSGLGTGESNEQYF.

This clone has only a few counts. This chain uses TRBV28 with TRBJ2-7; 10 bases map to TRBD1. The CDR3 has 15 residues. Germline V gene sequence: CDR1 MDHEN, CDR2 SYDVKM. Trimming took 4 bases from V and 2 from J; bases not matched to a gene: 5. The CDR3 spells CASSSAGTGAYEQYF. Written as DNA, the CDR3 is TGTGCCAGCAGTTCAGCCGGGACAGGGGCCTACGAGCAGTACTTC.

This chain uses TRBV5-1 with TRBJ2-7, with TRBD1 identical over 8 bases. V lost 5 bases and J lost 5; bases outside the gene matches: 6. This CDR3 spans 13 amino acids. Germline-derived CDR1 and CDR2 are SGHRS and YFSETQ. Here the CDR3 reads CASSHPDRDEQYF. In DNA form, the CDR3 reads TGCGCCAGCAGTCATCCGGACAGGGACGAGCAGTACTTC.

The chain links TRBV11-3 to TRBJ1-1, with D hard to call. Looked up from germline, CDR1 is SGHNT and CDR2 is YENEEA. V shed 2 bases and J shed 1 base, with 14 bases lying between them. CDR3 length: 16 amino acids. The CDR3 sequence: CASSLHSPGKNTEAFF. In DNA, the CDR3 is TGTGCCAGCAGCTTACACTCCCCCGGGAAGAACACTGAAGCTTTCTTT.